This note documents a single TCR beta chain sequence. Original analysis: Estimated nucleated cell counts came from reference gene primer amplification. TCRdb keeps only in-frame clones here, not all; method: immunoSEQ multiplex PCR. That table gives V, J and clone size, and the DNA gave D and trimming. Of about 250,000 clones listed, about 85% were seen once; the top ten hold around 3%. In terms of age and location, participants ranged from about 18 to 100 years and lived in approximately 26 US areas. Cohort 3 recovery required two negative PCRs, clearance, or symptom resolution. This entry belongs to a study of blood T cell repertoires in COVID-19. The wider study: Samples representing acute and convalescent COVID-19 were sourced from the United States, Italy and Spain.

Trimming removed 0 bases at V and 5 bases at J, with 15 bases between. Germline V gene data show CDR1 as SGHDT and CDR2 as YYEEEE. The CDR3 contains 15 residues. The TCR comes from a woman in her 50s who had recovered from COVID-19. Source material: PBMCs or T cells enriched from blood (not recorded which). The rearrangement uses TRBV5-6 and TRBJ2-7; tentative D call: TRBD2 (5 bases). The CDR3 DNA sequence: TGTGCCAGCAGCTTGGGTGGACTCTTTTTGGACGAGCAGTACTTC. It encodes CASSLGGLFLDEQYF.